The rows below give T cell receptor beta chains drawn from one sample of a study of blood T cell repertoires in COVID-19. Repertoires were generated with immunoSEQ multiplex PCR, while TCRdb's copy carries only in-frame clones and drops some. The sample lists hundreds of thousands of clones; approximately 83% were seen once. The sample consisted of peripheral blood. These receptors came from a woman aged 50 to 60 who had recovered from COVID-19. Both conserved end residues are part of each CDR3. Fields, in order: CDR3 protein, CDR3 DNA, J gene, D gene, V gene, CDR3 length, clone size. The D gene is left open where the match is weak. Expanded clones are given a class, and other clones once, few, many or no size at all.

CDR3 protein: CATSDPADTQYF
CDR3 DNA: TGTGCCACCAGTGACCCGGCAGATACGCAGTATTTT
J gene: TRBJ2-3
D gene: -
V gene: TRBV24-1
CDR3 length: 12
clone size: few

CDR3 protein: CASRAGTGTDTQYF
CDR3 DNA: TGTGCCAGCAGGGCCGGGACAGGGACAGATACGCAGTATTTT
J gene: TRBJ2-3
D gene: TRBD1
V gene: TRBV3-1/TRBV3-2
CDR3 length: 14
clone size: once

CDR3 protein: CASSQGAVVGLNTGELFF
CDR3 DNA: TGCGCCAGCAGCCAAGGGGCCGTCGTTGGGTTGAACACCGGGGAGCTGTTTTTT
J gene: TRBJ2-2
D gene: -
V gene: TRBV4-3
CDR3 length: 18
clone size: -

CDR3 protein: CASNLGQGNEQFF
CDR3 DNA: TGTGCCAGTAACTTGGGACAGGGGAATGAGCAGTTCTTC
J gene: TRBJ2-1
D gene: TRBD1
V gene: TRBV19
CDR3 length: 13
clone size: few

CDR3 protein: CASSLGRLNTEAFF
CDR3 DNA: TGTGCCAGCAGCTTGGGGCGGTTAAACACTGAAGCTTTCTTT
J gene: TRBJ1-1
D gene: -
V gene: TRBV5-6
CDR3 length: 14
clone size: few

CDR3 protein: CASSAPGGLSNQPQHF
CDR3 DNA: TGTGCCAGTAGTGCTCCAGGGGGCTTGAGCAATCAGCCCCAGCATTTT
J gene: TRBJ1-5
D gene: TRBD1
V gene: TRBV19
CDR3 length: 16
clone size: -

CDR3 protein: CASRPGGGGIYGYTF
CDR3 DNA: TGTGCCAGCAGGCCCGGGGGAGGGGGTATCTATGGCTACACCTTC
J gene: TRBJ1-2
D gene: -
V gene: TRBV2
CDR3 length: 15
clone size: -

CDR3 protein: CASSIQTGQETQYF
CDR3 DNA: TGTGCCAGCAGCATCCAGACAGGACAAGAGACCCAGTACTTC
J gene: TRBJ2-5
D gene: -
V gene: TRBV7-2
CDR3 length: 14
clone size: once

CDR3 protein: CASSIGTSSYNEQFF
CDR3 DNA: TGTGCCAGTAGTATAGGGACTAGCTCCTACAATGAGCAGTTCTTC
J gene: TRBJ2-1
D gene: TRBD2
V gene: TRBV19
CDR3 length: 15
clone size: -

CDR3 protein: CASSQVVKGWFYGYTF
CDR3 DNA: TGTGCCAGCAGCCAAGTCGTAAAGGGGTGGTTTTATGGCTACACCTTC
J gene: TRBJ1-2
D gene: -
V gene: TRBV14
CDR3 length: 16
clone size: -

CDR3 protein: CASSLFEVPRSENSPLHF
CDR3 DNA: TGTGCCAGCAGCTTATTCGAGGTACCCCGCTCGGAGAATTCACCCCTCCACTTT
J gene: TRBJ1-6
D gene: -
V gene: TRBV11-2
CDR3 length: 18
clone size: -

CDR3 protein: CATSRDRGSNQPQHF
CDR3 DNA: TGTGCCACCAGCAGAGATAGGGGTAGCAATCAGCCCCAGCATTTT
J gene: TRBJ1-5
D gene: -
V gene: TRBV15
CDR3 length: 15
clone size: -

CDR3 protein: CATRGDREHEQYF
CDR3 DNA: TGTGCCACCAGGGGGGACAGGGAGCACGAGCAGTACTTC
J gene: TRBJ2-7
D gene: TRBD1
V gene: TRBV19
CDR3 length: 13
clone size: once

CDR3 protein: CASSPKQGADTQYF
CDR3 DNA: TGTGCCAGCAGCCCAAAACAGGGGGCAGATACGCAGTATTTT
J gene: TRBJ2-3
D gene: TRBD1
V gene: TRBV9
CDR3 length: 14
clone size: -

CDR3 protein: CASSAGPYEQYF
CDR3 DNA: TGTGCCAGCAGCGCAGGGCCCTACGAGCAGTACTTC
J gene: TRBJ2-7
D gene: -
V gene: TRBV6-5
CDR3 length: 12
clone size: few

CDR3 protein: CATSRDLGRTAEAFF
CDR3 DNA: TGTGCCACCAGCAGAGATTTGGGGAGGACCGCTGAAGCTTTCTTT
J gene: TRBJ1-1
D gene: -
V gene: TRBV15
CDR3 length: 15
clone size: -

CDR3 protein: CASSLSFDTQYF
CDR3 DNA: TGTGCCAGCAGTTTATCGTTTGATACGCAGTATTTT
J gene: TRBJ2-3
D gene: -
V gene: TRBV28
CDR3 length: 12
clone size: few

CDR3 protein: CASSQVTDNSPLHF
CDR3 DNA: TGCGCCAGCAGCCAAGTCACAGATAATTCACCCCTCCACTTT
J gene: TRBJ1-6
D gene: -
V gene: TRBV4-3
CDR3 length: 14
clone size: once

CDR3 protein: CASSPRTGKEKLFF
CDR3 DNA: TGTGCCAGCTCACCACGAACAGGAAAGGAAAAACTGTTTTTT
J gene: TRBJ1-4
D gene: -
V gene: TRBV18
CDR3 length: 14
clone size: -

CDR3 protein: CASSALSRDRGETQYF
CDR3 DNA: TGCGCCAGCAGCGCCTTGTCCCGGGACAGGGGTGAGACCCAGTACTTC
J gene: TRBJ2-5
D gene: TRBD1
V gene: TRBV5-1
CDR3 length: 16
clone size: -

CDR3 protein: CASSKTVSYNSPLHF
CDR3 DNA: TGTGCCAGTAGTAAGACAGTCTCCTATAATTCACCCCTCCACTTT
J gene: TRBJ1-6
D gene: -
V gene: TRBV19
CDR3 length: 15
clone size: -

CDR3 protein: CASSPGQGASYEQYF
CDR3 DNA: TGTGCCAGCAGCCCGGGACAGGGAGCCTCCTACGAGCAGTACTTC
J gene: TRBJ2-7
D gene: TRBD1
V gene: TRBV11-2
CDR3 length: 15
clone size: -

CDR3 protein: CASSLDAGGLTYEQYF
CDR3 DNA: TGTGCCAGCAGCTTAGACGCGGGGGGGCTGACCTACGAGCAGTACTTC
J gene: TRBJ2-7
D gene: TRBD2
V gene: TRBV11-2
CDR3 length: 16
clone size: -

CDR3 protein: CASSEGQRQETQYF
CDR3 DNA: TGTGCCAGTAGTGAGGGACAACGCCAAGAGACCCAGTACTTC
J gene: TRBJ2-5
D gene: -
V gene: TRBV19
CDR3 length: 14
clone size: -

CDR3 protein: CASNPTGLQETQYF
CDR3 DNA: TGTGCCAGCAACCCGACAGGGCTCCAAGAGACCCAGTACTTC
J gene: TRBJ2-5
D gene: TRBD1
V gene: TRBV28
CDR3 length: 14
clone size: -

CDR3 protein: CASSPQGSGELFF
CDR3 DNA: TGTGCCAGCTCACCGCAGGGTAGCGGGGAGCTGTTTTTT
J gene: TRBJ2-2
D gene: -
V gene: TRBV18
CDR3 length: 13
clone size: few

CDR3 protein: CASSYGLLVMSTDTQYF
CDR3 DNA: TGCGCCAGCAGCTACGGACTACTAGTGATGAGCACAGATACGCAGTATTTT
J gene: TRBJ2-3
D gene: -
V gene: TRBV5-1
CDR3 length: 17
clone size: -

CDR3 protein: CASSPGQGANTEAFF
CDR3 DNA: TGCGCCAGCAGCCCGGGACAGGGGGCGAACACTGAAGCTTTCTTT
J gene: TRBJ1-1
D gene: TRBD1
V gene: TRBV4-1
CDR3 length: 15
clone size: -

CDR3 protein: CASRTGTGGADTQYF
CDR3 DNA: TGTGCCAGCAGAACCGGGACAGGGGGCGCAGATACGCAGTATTTT
J gene: TRBJ2-3
D gene: TRBD1
V gene: TRBV6-5
CDR3 length: 15
clone size: -

CDR3 protein: CASSHRGANTGELFF
CDR3 DNA: TGTGCCAGCAGCCACAGGGGGGCAAACACCGGGGAGCTGTTTTTT
J gene: TRBJ2-2
D gene: TRBD1
V gene: TRBV25-1
CDR3 length: 15
clone size: -

CDR3 protein: CASSPPEGLAGGRGTDTQYF
CDR3 DNA: TGTGCCAGCAGCCCCCCCGAGGGACTAGCGGGAGGAAGGGGCACAGATACGCAGTATTTT
J gene: TRBJ2-3
D gene: TRBD2
V gene: TRBV3-1/TRBV3-2
CDR3 length: 20
clone size: -

CDR3 protein: CASSPRTGWEQYF
CDR3 DNA: TGTGCCAGCAGCCCCCGGACAGGGTGGGAGCAGTACTTC
J gene: TRBJ2-7
D gene: TRBD1
V gene: TRBV7-2
CDR3 length: 13
clone size: once

CDR3 protein: CAISGTGLGNSPLHF
CDR3 DNA: TGTGCCATCAGCGGGACAGGGCTCGGAAATTCACCCCTCCACTTT
J gene: TRBJ1-6
D gene: TRBD1
V gene: TRBV10-3
CDR3 length: 15
clone size: few

CDR3 protein: CASSLVTGTDTGELFF
CDR3 DNA: TGTGCCAGCAGCTTAGTGACAGGAACCGACACCGGGGAGCTGTTTTTT
J gene: TRBJ2-2
D gene: -
V gene: TRBV7-2
CDR3 length: 16
clone size: -

CDR3 protein: CASSLKAGGSYTEAFF
CDR3 DNA: TGTGCCAGCAGTTTAAAAGCAGGGGGTAGCTACACTGAAGCTTTCTTT
J gene: TRBJ1-1
D gene: TRBD1
V gene: TRBV27
CDR3 length: 16
clone size: -

CDR3 protein: CASSMLSFRTGNNSPLHF
CDR3 DNA: TGTGCCAGCAGTATGCTTTCGTTTAGGACAGGAAATAATTCACCCCTCCACTTT
J gene: TRBJ1-6
D gene: TRBD1
V gene: TRBV27
CDR3 length: 18
clone size: -

CDR3 protein: CASRSGSNQPQHF
CDR3 DNA: TGTGCCAGCAGATCAGGTTCCAATCAGCCCCAGCATTTT
J gene: TRBJ1-5
D gene: -
V gene: TRBV12-3/TRBV12-4
CDR3 length: 13
clone size: -

CDR3 protein: CASSQETRGGYTF
CDR3 DNA: TGTGCCAGCAGCCAAGAGACCCGCGGTGGATACACCTTC
J gene: TRBJ1-2
D gene: -
V gene: TRBV3-1/TRBV3-2
CDR3 length: 13
clone size: -

CDR3 protein: CATDGTSGVTQYF
CDR3 DNA: TGTGCCACAGACGGGACTAGCGGAGTTACGCAGTATTTT
J gene: TRBJ2-3
D gene: TRBD2
V gene: TRBV25-1
CDR3 length: 13
clone size: many

CDR3 protein: CASSLGLAENTDTQYF
CDR3 DNA: TGTGCCAGCAGCTTAGGTCTAGCGGAGAACACAGATACGCAGTATTTT
J gene: TRBJ2-3
D gene: TRBD2
V gene: TRBV7-6
CDR3 length: 16
clone size: -